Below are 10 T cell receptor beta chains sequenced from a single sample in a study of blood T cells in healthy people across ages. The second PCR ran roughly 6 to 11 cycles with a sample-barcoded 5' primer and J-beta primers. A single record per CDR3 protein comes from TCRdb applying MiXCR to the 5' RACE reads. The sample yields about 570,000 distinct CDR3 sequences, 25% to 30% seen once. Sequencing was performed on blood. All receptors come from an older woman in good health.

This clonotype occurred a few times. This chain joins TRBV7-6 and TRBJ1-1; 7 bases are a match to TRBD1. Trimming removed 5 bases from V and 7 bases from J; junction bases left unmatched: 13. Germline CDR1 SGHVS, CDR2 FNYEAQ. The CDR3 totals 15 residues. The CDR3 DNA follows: TGTGCCAGCAGCATCGGACAGGTTAGAACGAATGAAGCTTTCTTT. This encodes CASSIGQVRTNEAFF.

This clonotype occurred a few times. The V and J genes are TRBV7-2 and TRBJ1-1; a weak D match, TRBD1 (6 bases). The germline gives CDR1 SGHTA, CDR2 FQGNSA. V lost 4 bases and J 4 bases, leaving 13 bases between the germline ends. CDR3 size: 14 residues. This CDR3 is CASSSTGSATEAFF. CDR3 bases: TGTGCCAGCAGCTCTACAGGGTCTGCCACTGAAGCTTTCTTT.

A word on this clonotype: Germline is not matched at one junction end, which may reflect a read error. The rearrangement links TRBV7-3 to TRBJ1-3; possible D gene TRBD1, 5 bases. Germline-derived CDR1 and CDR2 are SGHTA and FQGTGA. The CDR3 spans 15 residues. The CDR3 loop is CARSIEPGTGNTIYF. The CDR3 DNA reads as TGTGCCCGCAGCATCGAACCAGGGACTGGAAACACCATATATTTT.

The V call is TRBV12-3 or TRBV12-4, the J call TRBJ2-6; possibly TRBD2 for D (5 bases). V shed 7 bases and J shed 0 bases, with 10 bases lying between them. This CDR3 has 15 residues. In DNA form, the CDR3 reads TGTGCCAGCAACGTAGCGCCCTCTGGGGCCAACGTCCTGACTTTC. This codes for CASNVAPSGANVLTF.

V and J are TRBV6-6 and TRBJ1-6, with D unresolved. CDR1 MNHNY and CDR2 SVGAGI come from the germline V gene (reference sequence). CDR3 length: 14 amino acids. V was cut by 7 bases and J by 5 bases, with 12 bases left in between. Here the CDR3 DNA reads TGTGCCAGCAACCCCGAAACACATAATTCACCCCTCCACTTT. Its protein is CASNPETHNSPLHF.

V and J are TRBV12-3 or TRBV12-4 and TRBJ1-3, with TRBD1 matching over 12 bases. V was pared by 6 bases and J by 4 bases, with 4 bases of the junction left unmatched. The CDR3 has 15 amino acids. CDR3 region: CASRTGTGGGNTIYF. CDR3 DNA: TGTGCCAGCAGGACCGGGACAGGGGGCGGAAACACCATATATTTT.

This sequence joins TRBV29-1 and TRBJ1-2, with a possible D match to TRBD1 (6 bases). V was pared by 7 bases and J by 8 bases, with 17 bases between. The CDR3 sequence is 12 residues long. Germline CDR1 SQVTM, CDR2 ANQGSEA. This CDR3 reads CSETGGGRGYTF. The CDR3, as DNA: TGCAGCGAGACAGGTGGAGGGAGAGGCTACACCTTC.

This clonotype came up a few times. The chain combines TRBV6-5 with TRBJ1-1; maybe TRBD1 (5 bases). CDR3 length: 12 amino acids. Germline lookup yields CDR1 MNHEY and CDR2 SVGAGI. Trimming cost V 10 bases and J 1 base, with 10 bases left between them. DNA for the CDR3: TGTGCCACAGGGAGGTCGAACACTGAAGCTTTCTTT. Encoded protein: CATGRSNTEAFF.

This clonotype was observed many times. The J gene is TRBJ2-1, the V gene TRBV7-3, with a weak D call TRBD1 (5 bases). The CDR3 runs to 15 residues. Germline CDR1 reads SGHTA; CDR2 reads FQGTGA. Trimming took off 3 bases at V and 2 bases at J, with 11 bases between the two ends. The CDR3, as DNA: TGTGCCAGCAGCTTCCGCAGGGCCCCCTACAATGAGCAGTTCTTC. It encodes CASSFRRAPYNEQFF.

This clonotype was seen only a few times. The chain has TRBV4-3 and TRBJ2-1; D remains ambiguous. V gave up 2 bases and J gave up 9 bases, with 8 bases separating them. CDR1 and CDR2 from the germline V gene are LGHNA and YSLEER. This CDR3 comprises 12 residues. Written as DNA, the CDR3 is TGCGCCAGCAGCCAAATGCGCAGTGAGCAGTTCTTC. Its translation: CASSQMRSEQFF.